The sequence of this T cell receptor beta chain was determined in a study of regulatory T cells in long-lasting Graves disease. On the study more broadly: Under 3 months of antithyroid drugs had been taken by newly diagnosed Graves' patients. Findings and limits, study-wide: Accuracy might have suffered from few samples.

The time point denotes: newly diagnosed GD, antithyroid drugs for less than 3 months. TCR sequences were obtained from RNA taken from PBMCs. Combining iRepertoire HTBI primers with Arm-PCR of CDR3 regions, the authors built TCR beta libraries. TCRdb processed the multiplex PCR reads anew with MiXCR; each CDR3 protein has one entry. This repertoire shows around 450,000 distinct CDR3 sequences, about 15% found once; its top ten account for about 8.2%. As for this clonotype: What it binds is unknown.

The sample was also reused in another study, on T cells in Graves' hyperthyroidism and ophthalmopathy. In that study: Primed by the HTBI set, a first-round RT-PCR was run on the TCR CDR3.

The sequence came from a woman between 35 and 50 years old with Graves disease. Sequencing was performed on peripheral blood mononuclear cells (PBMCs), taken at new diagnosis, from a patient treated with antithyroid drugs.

DNA for the CDR3: TGTGCCAGCAGCCCCTTTCAAGGAGTGGATACGCAGTATTTT. As protein: CASSPFQGVDTQYF. The chain carries TRBV25-1 and TRBJ2-3; D is ambiguous. The germline V and J ends were trimmed by 6 bases and 6 bases, with 16 bases remaining between them. Germline CDR1 and CDR2: MGHDK and SYGVNS. CDR3 length equals 14 residues.